These 12 T cell receptor beta chains share one sample of origin, sequenced in a study of cytomegalovirus exposure and HLA in healthy donors. This PCR relied on a set of 60 Vbeta primers and 13 Jbeta primers. The protocol was immunoSEQ multiplex PCR, while the TCRdb copy is restricted to in-frame clones and leaves out a portion. The sample shows under 200,000 clones, approximately 80% of them seen only once. The source material was PBMCs. These receptors all stem from a man aged 30-40 years in good health and CMV-seropositive.

This clone appeared a few times. This chain uses TRBV9 with TRBJ2-5; D remains unclear. The V and J ends lost 3 bases and 0 bases respectively, with 9 bases between them. Germline lookup yields CDR1 SGDLS and CDR2 YYNGEE. CDR3 length: 14 residues. Here the CDR3 DNA reads TGTGCCAGCAGCGCATACAAGTACCAAGAGACCCAGTACTTC. Protein product: CASSAYKYQETQYF. Drawing the rest from reference TRBV9 and TRBJ2-5, the complete variable domain is DSGVTQTPKHLITATGQRVTLRCSPRSGDLSVYWYQQSLDQGLQFLIQYYNGEERAKGNILERFSAQQFPDLHSELNLSSLELGDSALYFCASSAYKYQETQYFGPGTRLLVL.

V gene TRBV18 combines with J gene TRBJ2-3; TRBD1 matches at 8 bases. There are 15 residues in the CDR3. Per germline, CDR1 KGHSH and CDR2 LQKENI. V lost 5 bases and J lost 4; bases outside the gene matches: 8. The CDR3 loop reads CASSDQGQASDTQYF. DNA for the CDR3: TGTGCCAGCTCAGACCAGGGACAGGCTTCAGATACGCAGTATTTT.

The sample holds one count of this clone. V and J are TRBV30 and TRBJ1-2; D possibly corresponds to TRBD1 (6 bases). The CDR3 length is 13 residues. The V and J ends lost 0 bases and 8 bases respectively, with 13 bases between them. Germline V gene lookup returns CDR1 GTSNPN and CDR2 SVGIG (reference sequence). DNA of the CDR3: TGTGCCTGGAGTGTTTCGCCAGGGACAGGCTACACCTTC. Amino acids: CAWSVSPGTGYTF.

There are a few counts of this clone. The gene calls are TRBV25-1 and TRBJ2-3; 12 positions match TRBD2. The germline V gene encodes CDR1 MGHDK and CDR2 SYGVNS. The length of the CDR3 is 17 residues. The V and J ends lost 4 bases and 0 bases, in that order; junction bases with no gene match: 5. The CDR3 nucleotides read TGTGCCAGCAGTGTCGGACTAGCGGGACCTAGCACAGATACGCAGTATTTT. This translates into CASSVGLAGPSTDTQYF.

This clone was recorded only once. The chain carries TRBV7-9 and TRBJ2-1, with TRBD2 matching 10 bases. The CDR3 consists of 13 residues. Germline V gene lookup returns CDR1 SEHNR and CDR2 FQNEAQ (reference sequence). Trimming at V came to 5 bases and at J to 8 bases, leaving 3 bases not matched to a gene. The CDR3 DNA follows: TGTGCCAGCAGCGAGCGGGGGGGCGATGAGCAGTTCTTC. As protein: CASSERGGDEQFF. Variable domain in full (rest from reference TRBV7-9 and TRBJ2-1): DTGVSQNPRHKITKRGQNVTFRCDPISEHNRLYWYRQTLGQGPEFLTYFQNEAQLEKSRLLSDRFSAERPKGSFSTLEIQRTEQGDSAMYLCASSERGGDEQFFGPGTRLTVL.

This sequence joins TRBV28 and TRBJ2-5, with TRBD2 matching 8 bases. This CDR3 has 13 residues. CDR1 and CDR2 from the germline V gene are MDHEN and SYDVKM. The J segment lost 3 bases and the V segment lost 4 bases, leaving 1 base of the junction unmatched. The CDR3 spells CASSSAGEETQYF. Written as DNA, the CDR3 is TGTGCCAGCAGTTCAGCGGGGGAAGAGACCCAGTACTTC.

This clone was seen only once. The rearrangement uses TRBV5-1 and TRBJ2-5; D is perhaps TRBD1 (6 bases). The germline V gene encodes CDR1 SGHRS and CDR2 YFSETQ. The V and J ends lost 6 bases and 2 bases respectively, with 11 bases between them. The CDR3 length is 13 residues. The CDR3 spells CASTAGQQETQYF. DNA of the CDR3: TGCGCCAGCACCGCAGGACAGCAAGAGACCCAGTACTTC.

The CDR3 region is CASRDRGDTQYF. CDR3 sequence (DNA): TGTGCCAGCAGGGATAGGGGGGATACGCAGTATTTT. V usage is TRBV2 and J usage is TRBJ2-3; D may be TRBD1 (6 bases). Germline lookup yields CDR1 SNHLY and CDR2 FYNNEI. Trimming left V 6 bases short and J 6 bases short, with 10 bases between. The CDR3 consists of 12 residues. Supplemented by reference TRBV2 and TRBJ2-3, the full variable domain reads EPEVTQTPSHQVTQMGQEVILRCVPISNHLYFYWYRQILGQKVEFLVSFYNNEISEKSEIFDDQFSVERPDGSNFTLKIRSTKLEDSAMYFCASRDRGDTQYFGPGTRLTVL.

J is TRBJ2-7 and V is TRBV5-1, with D perhaps matching TRBD1 (5 bases). The CDR3 has 13 amino acids. The germline CDR1 and CDR2 sequences are SGHRS and YFSETQ. Between the trimmed V and J ends, which lost 0 bases and 3 bases, there was a span of 7 bases. The CDR3 region is CASSLVQGYEQYF. CDR3 in DNA: TGCGCCAGCAGCTTGGTCCAGGGCTACGAGCAGTACTTC.

The CDR3 coding sequence is TGTGCCTGGAGTGATCCTAGCGGGATGAACACCGGGGAGCTGTTTTTT. Amino acid sequence: CAWSDPSGMNTGELFF. The V and J genes are TRBV30 and TRBJ2-2; TRBD2 matches 9 bases. The V gene's germline CDR1 is GTSNPN and CDR2 SVGIG (reference sequence). V shed 1 base and J 1 base; nucleotides not matched to a gene: 4. The CDR3 extends over 16 amino acids.

This clone was seen a few times. The V and J genes are TRBV7-2 and TRBJ2-1; no reliable D call. Germline lookup yields CDR1 SGHTA and CDR2 FQGNSA. V lost 2 bases, J lost 4 bases, and 12 bases lay in between. The CDR3 covers 15 residues. The DNA for the CDR3 is TGTGCCAGCAGCTTATATAGATCCTTGTACAATGAGCAGTTCTTC. Translation: CASSLYRSLYNEQFF.

The chain has TRBV7-2 and TRBJ2-3; TRBD2 matches at 8 bases. The germline V gene encodes CDR1 SGHTA and CDR2 FQGNSA. This CDR3 comprises 14 residues. Trimming took 0 bases from V and 10 from J; bases not matched to a gene: 6. Here the CDR3 reads CASSLAWTSHSQYF. Here the CDR3 DNA reads TGTGCCAGCAGCTTAGCTTGGACTAGCCACTCGCAGTATTTT.